These 17 T cell receptor beta chains came from one sample sequenced in a study of cytomegalovirus exposure and HLA in healthy donors. Sequencing was performed with immunoSEQ multiplex PCR; in TCRdb, only in-frame clones are kept and a portion is missing. The data show some 200,000 clones, approximately 83% seen once. The sample was PBMCs. The receptors shown here come from a woman younger than 35 in good health and CMV-seropositive.

The J gene is TRBJ1-1, the V gene TRBV6-1; 11 positions match TRBD1. Trimming cost V 6 bases and J 5 bases; bases outside gene matches: 5. Germline lookup yields CDR1 MNHNS and CDR2 SASEGT. CDR3 length equals 14 residues. In DNA form, the CDR3 reads TGTGCCAGCAGCGCGGGACAGGGGGTGACTGAAGCTTTCTTT. Translated, it gives CASSAGQGVTEAFF.

This clone has just a few counts. The chain couples TRBV2 to TRBJ1-1; the D is unclear. V was shortened by 5 bases and J by 0 bases, with 4 bases between the two germline ends. This CDR3 is 12 amino acids long. Germline assignment: CDR1 SNHLY and CDR2 FYNNEI. CDR3 loop: CASSPLNTEAFF. The CDR3 coding sequence is TGTGCCAGCAGTCCTTTGAACACTGAAGCTTTCTTT.

This clone was counted once. V and J are TRBV7-2 and TRBJ2-4, with D possibly TRBD2 on 7 matching bases. The germline gives CDR1 SGHTA, CDR2 FQGNSA. The CDR3 runs 16 residues. The V end was cut by 1 base, the J end by 7 bases, with 17 bases between. CDR3 DNA sequence: TGTGCCAGCAGCTTAGTCGGGGCGGGGGCAGGGAACATTCAGTACTTC. Translated: CASSLVGAGAGNIQYF.

The chain recombines TRBV7-9 with TRBJ2-1, with 7 positions matching TRBD1. CDR1 SEHNR and CDR2 FQNEAQ come from the germline V gene (reference sequence). V was pared by 8 bases and J by 4 bases, with 2 bases of the junction left unmatched. This CDR3 contains 12 residues. CDR3 residues: CASRDRYNEQFF. The CDR3 region has the DNA TGTGCCAGCCGGGACAGATACAATGAGCAGTTCTTC.

In nucleotides, the CDR3 is TGTGCCAGCAGTCCCCTTGTAGCGGGGGCCACCTACGAGCAGTACTTC. Residues: CASSPLVAGATYEQYF. The V and J genes are TRBV25-1 and TRBJ2-7; the match to TRBD2 covers 9 bases. In germline, CDR1 is MGHDK, CDR2 SYGVNS. Losses at the gene ends were 5 bases for V and 2 bases for J; bases not matched to a gene: 10. The CDR3 runs 16 residues.

The V call is TRBV7-9, the J call TRBJ2-7; weak D call: TRBD1 (5 bases). The CDR3 spans 16 residues. The germline V and J ends were trimmed by 4 bases and 3 bases, with 19 bases remaining between them. From germline, CDR1 is SEHNR and CDR2 FQNEAQ (reference sequence). The CDR3 nucleotides are TGTGCCAGCAGCTGGAAAAGGACACAGTTGAGCTACGAGCAGTACTTC. This sequence encodes CASSWKRTQLSYEQYF.

This clone has just a few counts. This chain joins TRBV5-6 and TRBJ1-2, with D maybe TRBD1 (5 bases). The CDR3 covers 14 residues. The germline CDR1 and CDR2 sequences are SGHDT and YYEEEE. V lost 0 bases, J lost 4 bases, and 10 bases lay in between. The CDR3 reads CASSLGDSSYGYTF. In DNA, the CDR3 is TGTGCCAGCAGCTTGGGTGACAGCAGCTATGGCTACACCTTC.

The rearrangement uses TRBV5-1 and TRBJ2-3, with 7 nucleotides matching TRBD2. This CDR3 has 16 amino acids. Germline V gene data show CDR1 as SGHRS and CDR2 as YFSETQ. V shed 0 bases and J 3 bases; nucleotides not matched to a gene: 7. The CDR3 sequence: CASSLVPPAGTDTQYF. The CDR3 DNA reads as TGCGCCAGCAGCTTGGTCCCTCCAGCGGGGACAGATACGCAGTATTTT.

The gene calls are TRBV9 and TRBJ2-2; tentative D call: TRBD2 (6 bases). This CDR3 has 15 residues. V lost 4 bases and J lost 1, with 11 bases in between. The germline CDR1 and CDR2 sequences are SGDLS and YYNGEE. The CDR3 DNA sequence: TGTGCCAGCAGCATGGAGGGGTTGAACACCGGGGAGCTGTTTTTT. The encoded protein is CASSMEGLNTGELFF.

This clone was counted a single time. This chain connects TRBV29-1 to TRBJ2-2; D gene uncertain. V gave up 4 bases and J gave up 4 bases, with 10 bases separating them. This CDR3 contains 13 residues. CDR1 SQVTM and CDR2 ANQGSEA come from the germline V gene. CDR3 sequence reads: CSVVRKATGELFF. Here the CDR3 DNA reads TGCAGCGTTGTGCGGAAGGCCACCGGGGAGCTGTTTTTT.

This chain links TRBV7-6 with TRBJ2-3; a weak D match, TRBD2 (6 bases). Germline loops: CDR1 SGHVS, CDR2 FNYEAQ. This CDR3 is built from 15 residues. Trimming stripped 0 bases from V and 5 bases from J, with 12 bases between. The CDR3 nucleotides are TGTGCCAGCAGCTTAGCGGGGGGTGAAGGAGATACGCAGTATTTT. Translation gives CASSLAGGEGDTQYF.

This chain joins TRBV11-3 and TRBJ2-7; D is perhaps TRBD2 (6 bases). Germline CDR1 reads SGHNT; CDR2 reads YENEEA. The V end lost 4 bases, the J end lost 3 bases, and 10 bases lay between the germline ends. The CDR3 has 13 residues. The CDR3 DNA sequence: TGTGCCAGCAGCTCTGGGACTTACTACGAGCAGTACTTC. This gives the protein CASSSGTYYEQYF.

The V and J genes are TRBV15 and TRBJ1-1; 7 bases map to TRBD1. Germline CDR1 and CDR2: LNHNV and YYDKDF (reference sequence). The trim removed 9 bases at V and 9 bases at J, leaving 16 bases unmatched. The CDR3 has 14 residues. CDR3 coding DNA: TGTGCCACGGCTCGACCCATACAGGGGTACAAAGCTTTCTTT. It is translated as CATARPIQGYKAFF.

The chain is built from TRBV6-6 and TRBJ1-5; a possible D gene is TRBD1 (6 bases). Germline V gene sequence: CDR1 MNHNY, CDR2 SVGAGI (reference sequence). The CDR3 consists of 16 residues. V was trimmed by 6 bases and J by 5 bases, leaving 20 bases between them. CDR3 DNA: TGTGCCAGCAGCAAGGGGGGGGGACTGCCGGATCAGCCCCAGCATTTT. This encodes CASSKGGGLPDQPQHF.

A single count supports this clone. V is TRBV5-6 and J is TRBJ1-4; D is possibly TRBD1 (6 bases). This CDR3 is built from 17 residues. Germline lookup yields CDR1 SGHDT and CDR2 YYEEEE. V was shortened by 4 bases and J by 0 bases, with 16 bases between the two germline ends. The CDR3 region has the DNA TGTGCCAGCAGCACGCTGGGGGCGGGGGCAACTAATGAAAAACTGTTTTTT. Translation gives CASSTLGAGATNEKLFF.

V gene TRBV6-6 combines with J gene TRBJ2-3; D might be TRBD2 (6 bases). Germline CDR1 MNHNY, CDR2 SVGAGI (reference sequence). V lost 1 base and J lost 8, with 13 bases in between. CDR3 length: 14 amino acids. For the CDR3, the DNA is TGTGCCAGCAGTTACTGGGAGGCTACTGGTACGCAGTATTTT. Translated, it gives CASSYWEATGTQYF.

This sequence joins TRBV6-1 and TRBJ2-7, with 10 nucleotides matching TRBD1. The CDR3 is 15 amino acids. With 6 bases clipped from V and 1 base from J, the junction kept 6 bases outside the gene matches. Germline V CDR1 and CDR2: MNHNS, SASEGT. CDR3: CASRAGTGVSYEQYF. CDR3 nucleotide sequence: TGTGCCAGCAGAGCCGGGACAGGGGTTTCCTACGAGCAGTACTTC.